The 8 T cell receptor beta chains presented below share a single source sample, sequenced in a study of post-analysis software for immune sequencing data. General study findings and limits: Patients had higher frequencies than controls of a few TRBV segments, including TRBV5-6, TRBV5-1 and TRBV20-1.

Antigens of these TCRs are unknown. Incorporated into the TCR beta cDNA libraries were unique molecular identifiers, which served to reduce PCR and sequencing biases. TCRdb fed the PCR reads into MiXCR, producing one record per CDR3 protein. This table has 700,000 to 900,000 distinct CDR3 sequences, about 43% appearing once. Sequences were obtained from blood. The receptors shown here come from a girl under 18 with multiple sclerosis.

V and J are TRBV10-2 and TRBJ2-7; D may be TRBD1 (5 bases). Per germline, CDR1 WSHSY and CDR2 SAAADI. This CDR3 spans 14 amino acids. Trimming took 0 bases from V and 1 from J, leaving 7 bases between them. CDR3 DNA: TGCGCCAGCAGTGAGTCAAGGGGTTCCTACGAGCAGTACTTC. Protein product: CASSESRGSYEQYF.

The rearrangement uses TRBV12-3 or TRBV12-4 and TRBJ1-5, with no clear D. The CDR3 is made up of 15 amino acids. The germline V and J ends were trimmed by 3 bases and 0 bases, with 9 bases remaining between them. The CDR3 DNA reads as TGTGCCAGCAGTTTCTCGGGTTGTAGCAATCAGCCCCAGCATTTT. The encoded protein is CASSFSGCSNQPQHF.

The chain is built from TRBV6-2 or TRBV6-3 and TRBJ1-1, with D perhaps matching TRBD1 (6 bases). The CDR3 contains 17 residues. The V and J ends lost 0 bases and 8 bases respectively, with 22 bases between them. Germline V lookup: CDR1 MNHEY, CDR2 SVGEGT. CDR3 residues: CASSYSNVWTVRKEAFF. The DNA of the CDR3 is TGTGCCAGCAGTTACTCGAACGTATGGACAGTCAGGAAGGAAGCTTTCTTT.

V usage is TRBV11-1 and J usage is TRBJ2-7, with TRBD1 matching over 9 bases. Losses at the gene ends were 5 bases for V and 5 bases for J; bases not matched to a gene: 4. Germline lookup yields CDR1 SGHAT and CDR2 FQDESV (reference sequence). The CDR3 length is 13 residues. The CDR3 is CASSADRGNEQYF. The CDR3 bases are TGTGCCAGCAGCGCGGACAGGGGCAACGAGCAGTACTTC.

The chain employs TRBV20-1 and TRBJ2-5; 7 bases are shared with TRBD1. The CDR3 spans 12 residues. Germline V gene data show CDR1 as DFQATT and CDR2 as SNEGSKA (reference sequence). This chain's CDR3 is CSGRDREETQYF. CDR3 sequence (DNA): TGCAGCGGCCGGGACAGAGAAGAGACCCAGTACTTC.

The chain is built from TRBV12-3 or TRBV12-4 and TRBJ1-2, with D perhaps matching TRBD1 (6 bases). V lost 5 bases and J lost 5, with 21 bases in between. The CDR3 extends over 16 amino acids. CDR3 sequence reads: CASSARGTTDLYGYTF. As DNA, the CDR3 is TGTGCCAGCAGTGCTCGGGGGACAACAGACCTGTATGGCTACACCTTC.

This clonotype was seen a few times. The chain recombines TRBV20-1 with TRBJ1-4; TRBD1 might be the D (5 bases). The length of the CDR3 is 14 residues. Germline assignment: CDR1 DFQATT and CDR2 SNEGSKA (reference sequence). The V end lost 6 bases, the J end lost 5 bases, and 16 bases lay between the germline ends. CDR3 in DNA: TGCAGTGCACCCTTACGGGGCAGAAATGAAAAACTGTTTTTT. It translates to CSAPLRGRNEKLFF.

The V and J genes are TRBV7-2 and TRBJ2-5, with 8 bases matching TRBD1. This CDR3 region has 17 residues. Per germline, CDR1 SGHTA and CDR2 FQGNSA. The trim removed 5 bases at V and 4 bases at J, leaving 15 bases unmatched. CDR3 sequence reads: CASSRPAGTGGGETQYF. In DNA form, the CDR3 reads TGTGCCAGCAGCCGACCTGCGGGGACAGGCGGCGGAGAGACCCAGTACTTC. Filled out from reference TRBV7-2 and TRBJ2-5, the complete variable domain reads GAGVSQSPSNKVTEKGKDVELRCDPISGHTALYWYRQSLGQGLEFLIYFQGNSAPDKSGLPSDRFSAERTGGSVSTLTIQRTQQEDSAVYLCASSRPAGTGGGETQYFGPGTRLLVL.